The clone carrying this T cell receptor beta chain was recorded only once. The assay was immunoSEQ multiplex PCR, and TCRdb's table has in-frame clones only and misses some. Seen here are under 65,000 clones, around 90% observed once, and the top ten hold more than 0.9%. The data derive from a study of T cell changes during pregnancy in multiple sclerosis. V lost 1 base to trimming and J lost 4 bases, with 14 bases between them. Germline CDR1 LNHNV, CDR2 YYDKDF (reference sequence). The CDR3 runs to 16 residues. This TCR was sampled from a female donor in good health, enrolled as a control in a pregnancy study. The rearrangement uses TRBV15 and TRBJ2-1, with D maybe TRBD1 (5 bases). This material consisted of peripheral blood, taken after pregnancy. For the CDR3, the DNA is TGTGCCACCAGCAGAGGGGTCGGCAGGGATTACAATGAGCAGTTCTTC. Translated, it gives CATSRGVGRDYNEQFF.